One sample yielded the 2 T cell receptor beta chains listed below, sequenced in a study of cytomegalovirus exposure and HLA in healthy donors. The PCR had 60 Vbeta and 13 Jbeta primers. TCRdb keeps only in-frame clones here, not all; method: immunoSEQ multiplex PCR. The sample has about 98,000 clones, under 85% seen once. Sequencing was done on a sample of PBMCs. These receptors came from a man in his late teens or twenties in good health and CMV-seropositive.

The J gene is TRBJ2-7, the V gene TRBV7-2; D is unresolved. Deletions cut 3 bases from V and 4 bases from J, with 10 bases between. The CDR3 runs to 13 residues. Looked up from germline, CDR1 is SGHTA and CDR2 is FQGNSA. The CDR3 protein is CASSLSVIYEQYF. The DNA of the CDR3 is TGTGCCAGCAGCTTGAGCGTCATTTACGAGCAGTACTTC.

V gene TRBV19 combines with J gene TRBJ1-5; D not certain. Germline V gene sequence: CDR1 LNHDA, CDR2 SQIVND (reference sequence). The CDR3 consists of 15 residues. Trimming removed 1 base at V and 3 bases at J, with 10 bases between. The CDR3, as DNA: TGTGCCAGTAGTATAGTCTTCCAGTCCAATCAGCCCCAGCATTTT. It specifies CASSIVFQSNQPQHF. The full variable domain, with the rest looked up from reference TRBV19 and TRBJ1-5, is DGGITQSPKYLFRKEGQNVTLSCEQNLNHDAMYWYRQDPGQGLRLIYYSQIVNDFQKGDIAEGYSVSREKKESFPLTVTSAQKNPTAFYLCASSIVFQSNQPQHFGDGTRLSIL.